This is a list of T cell receptor beta chains from one sample in a study of vaccination effects on CD4 cells after COVID-19. This table comes from immunoSEQ multiplex PCR, and its TCRdb copy is limited to in-frame clones, with some not included. The repertoire holds roughly 40,000 clones, with about 67% as singletons. These receptors have no identified antigens. The starting material was CD4+ T cells from PBMCs cultured without peptide, obtained after COVID-19 vaccination. The receptor source for this set is a human donor who received a COVID-19 vaccine. CDR3s include the opening cysteine and the closing phenylalanine or tryptophan. The D gene is left open where the match is weak. Where a row states a size, it is once, few, many or the class of an expanded clone; other rows omit it.

j_call v_call d_call clone_size cdr3_nt cdr3_aa
TRBJ2-7 TRBV3-1/TRBV3-2 . few TGTGCCTCAAGTTTTTCGGAATACGAGCAGTACTTC CASSFSEYEQYF
TRBJ2-3 TRBV7-2 . . TGTGCCAGCAGCTTAGGGGGAGCCACAGATACGCAGTATTTT CASSLGGATDTQYF
TRBJ2-5 TRBV4-1 TRBD2 . TGCGCCAGCAGCCAAATGGGGGGGTTCCAAGAGACCCAGTACTTC CASSQMGGFQETQYF
TRBJ2-5 TRBV3-1/TRBV3-2 TRBD2 . TGTGCCAGCGCCGACGGCGGGGGGAGAGAGACCCAGTACTTC CASADGGGRETQYF
TRBJ2-6 TRBV2 . . TGTGCCAGCAGTGACAGCTCAAGGGCCAACGTCCTGACTTTC CASSDSSRANVLTF
TRBJ1-1 TRBV7-4 TRBD1 . TGTGCCAGCAGCTTTAGGGGACAGACAAACACTGAAGCTTTCTTT CASSFRGQTNTEAFF
TRBJ1-5 TRBV10-3 TRBD1 . TGTGCCATCAGGGGGACAGGGAACAATCAGCCCCAGCATTTT CAIRGTGNNQPQHF
TRBJ2-3 TRBV6-5 TRBD2 . TGTGCCACTAAGCGGGGGATTAGCACAGATACGCAGTATTTT CATKRGISTDTQYF
TRBJ1-5 TRBV28 . . TGTGCCAGCATTGACGCGGTGGGGGGTCAGCCCCAGCATTTT CASIDAVGGQPQHF
TRBJ1-1 TRBV7-8 . . TGTGCCAGCAGCTTTCAGTCGAGGAACACTGAAGCTTTCTTT CASSFQSRNTEAFF
TRBJ1-6 TRBV4-1 . . TGCGCCAGCAGCCAAGACATACGCGGGACCTGGGGATCACCCCTCCACTTT CASSQDIRGTWGSPLHF
TRBJ1-2 TRBV6-5 TRBD1 . TGTGCCAGCAGATTTACAGGGGAATACGGCTACACCTTC CASRFTGEYGYTF
TRBJ2-3 TRBV6-5 TRBD1 . TGTGCTGGGAGGACAGGGAGCACAGATACGCAGTATTTT CAGRTGSTDTQYF
TRBJ2-1 TRBV20-1 . . TGCAGTGCCCCTCGTGTCCATGAGCAGTTCTTC CSAPRVHEQFF
TRBJ1-1 TRBV18 TRBD1 . TGTGCCAGCTCATCTCAGGGGGCTGCGAACACTGAAGCTTTCTTT CASSSQGAANTEAFF
TRBJ1-6 TRBV2 TRBD1 . TGTGCCAGCAGTGAACCGGGGGCCGTGGGACAGGGTAGGAGGCCCCTCCACTTT CASSEPGAVGQGRRPLHF
TRBJ2-1 TRBV27 . . TGTGCCAGCAGTTTACCTAAGGGGAACCCACACGGGGAGCAGTTCTTC CASSLPKGNPHGEQFF
TRBJ2-1 TRBV7-2 . few TGTGCCAGCAGTACCCTAGCGAACAATGAGCAGTTCTTC CASSTLANNEQFF
TRBJ2-1 TRBV10-2 . once TGCGCCAGCAGTGAGTCGACTAGTGGGAGAGAGTTCTTC CASSESTSGREFF
TRBJ2-3 TRBV6-5 . . TGTGCCAGCATTGGGACACCAACTAGCACAGATACGCAGTATTTT CASIGTPTSTDTQYF
TRBJ1-3 TRBV2 . many TGTGCCAGCAGTGGGAGTAGGAATGGAAACACCATATATTTT CASSGSRNGNTIYF
TRBJ1-5 TRBV6-5 TRBD1 . TGTGCCAGCAGTAAAATGGGACAGCTCAATCAGCCCCAGCATTTT CASSKMGQLNQPQHF
TRBJ2-1 TRBV19 TRBD2 once TGTGCCAGTAGTATATTGTCGAGGGAGGGCCCCTACAATGAGCAGTTCTTC CASSILSREGPYNEQFF
TRBJ2-7 TRBV18 TRBD1 few TGTGCCAGCTCACTCGCCGCCGCCTCCGGGACAGCGAACTACGAGCAGTACTTC CASSLAAASGTANYEQYF
TRBJ2-3 TRBV12-3/TRBV12-4 TRBD2 few TGTGCCAGCAGTTTCGGGAGGTCAGATACGCAGTATTTT CASSFGRSDTQYF
TRBJ1-4 TRBV19 . . TGTGCCAGTAGAGATCGGCAGGGACATGCAACTAATGAAAAACTGTTTTTT CASRDRQGHATNEKLFF
TRBJ1-1 TRBV27 TRBD1 . TGTGCCAGCAGTCTCCGGACAGGGGGGAACACTGAAGCTTTCTTT CASSLRTGGNTEAFF
TRBJ1-1 TRBV27 TRBD1 . TGTGCCAGCAGTTTATCAGGGGGCTGGGGTATGAACACTGAAGCTTTCTTT CASSLSGGWGMNTEAFF
TRBJ1-6 TRBV24-1 . . TGTGCCACCAGTGATTTGCGGGCAGTCACTAATTCACCCCTCCACTTT CATSDLRAVTNSPLHF
TRBJ2-3 TRBV10-1 TRBD1 . TGCGCCAGCAGTGAGTCGCGGACAGGGGGAAGCACAGATACGCAGTATTTT CASSESRTGGSTDTQYF
TRBJ1-2 TRBV28 . . TGTGCCAGCAGTTTAGTACCACAGGGACGGTATGGCTACACCTTC CASSLVPQGRYGYTF
TRBJ1-6 TRBV5-4 . . TGTGCCAGCCGCGTAGACTTCTCACCCCTCCACTTT CASRVDFSPLHF
TRBJ2-2 TRBV11-2 TRBD2 . TGTGCCAGCAGCCACATAACGACTAGCCCGGGGACCGGGGAGCTGTTTTTT CASSHITTSPGTGELFF
TRBJ1-2 TRBV5-4 . . TGTGCCAGCAGCCCGGACAGAGCAAATAACTATGGCTACACCTTC CASSPDRANNYGYTF
TRBJ2-2 TRBV25-1 . . TGTGCCAGCAGTGACCCGCCAGACGGGGAGCTGTTTTTT CASSDPPDGELFF
TRBJ1-4 TRBV5-4 TRBD1 . TGTGCCAGCAGTCGGACGGGGACAGGGGAGGAGGAAAAACTGTTTTTT CASSRTGTGEEEKLFF
TRBJ2-7 TRBV19 TRBD2 . TGTGCCAGTAGTATAGCTGGGACTAGCGGGGGCAAAGAGCAGTACTTC CASSIAGTSGGKEQYF